This T cell receptor beta chain is from a study of regulatory T cells in long-lasting Graves disease. The overall study: The study counted Graves' disease as persistent given over 5 years of antithyroid drugs and positive TSH receptor antibodies.

Time point of the sample: persistent/refractory GD, antithyroid drugs over 5 years with positive TRAb. PBMC RNA served as the TCR library source. Roughly 10 milliliters of peripheral blood were taken and placed in EDTA tubes. Trimming removed 2 bases from V and 10 bases from J, with 8 bases in between. Germline V gives CDR1 SGHAT, CDR2 FQNNGV. The CDR3 has 11 residues. This clonotype was observed many times. The target antigen is unknown. General study findings and limits: Persistent disease exhibited a predilection for TRBV28, TRBJ1-2 and TRBJ2-5.

Libraries of TCR beta came from iRepertoire HTBI primers plus Arm-PCR of CDR3 regions. TCRdb fed the multiplex PCR reads into MiXCR, producing one record per CDR3 protein. The top ten hold 35% to 55% of the sample, which has 650,000 to 850,000 distinct CDR3 sequences, 25% to 35% seen once. This rearrangement joins TRBV11-2 to TRBJ2-5; perhaps TRBD2 as D (5 bases). The TCR originated in a female donor with Graves disease. The sequencing here drew on peripheral blood mononuclear cells (PBMCs), taken when the disease was refractory, from a patient treated with antithyroid drugs. CDR3 residues: CASSLRGIQYF. CDR3 sequence (DNA): TGTGCCAGCAGCTTACGGGGTATCCAGTACTTC.